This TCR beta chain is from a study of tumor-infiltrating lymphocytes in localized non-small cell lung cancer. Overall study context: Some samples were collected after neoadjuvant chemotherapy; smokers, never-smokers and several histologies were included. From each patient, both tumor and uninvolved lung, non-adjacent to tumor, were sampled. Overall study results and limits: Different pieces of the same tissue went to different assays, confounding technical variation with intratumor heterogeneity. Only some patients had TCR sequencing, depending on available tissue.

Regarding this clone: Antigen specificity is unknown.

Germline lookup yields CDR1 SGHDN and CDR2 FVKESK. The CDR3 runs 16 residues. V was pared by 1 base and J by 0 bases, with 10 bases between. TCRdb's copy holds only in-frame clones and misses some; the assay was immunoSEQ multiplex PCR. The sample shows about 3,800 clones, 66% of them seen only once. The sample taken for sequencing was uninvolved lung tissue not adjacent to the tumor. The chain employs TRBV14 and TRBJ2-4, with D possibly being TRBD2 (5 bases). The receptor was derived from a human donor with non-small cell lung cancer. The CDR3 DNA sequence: TGTGCCAGCAGCCAAGCGAGCGGACCAGCCAAAAACATTCAGTACTTC. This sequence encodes CASSQASGPAKNIQYF.